This is a list of T cell receptor beta chains from one sample in a study of blood T cells in healthy people across ages. Each CDR3 protein is one row after TCRdb ran MiXCR on the 5' RACE reads. The data show about 1 million distinct CDR3 sequences, less than 25% seen once. The same specimen was also included in a second study, on T cells of mothers and their children.

Sequenced input: blood. The receptor set was obtained from a girl aged 2 to 9 in good health. Both conserved end residues are part of each CDR3. Fields, in order: clone size, D gene, V gene, J gene, CDR3 DNA, CDR3 protein. D genes are given only for firm matches. Size values are once, few and many counts, or a class for expanded clones, and some rows have none.

abundance: few; d_gene: .; v_gene: TRBV27; j_gene: TRBJ1-1; CDR3nt: TGTGCCAGCAGTTTTATGGGGGGGGACACTGAAGCTTTCTTT; CDR3aa: CASSFMGGDTEAFF
abundance: .; d_gene: .; v_gene: TRBV6-1; j_gene: TRBJ2-5; CDR3nt: TGTGCCAGCAGTGACCACTTCAACCCAGAGACCCAGCACTTC; CDR3aa: CASSDHFNPETQHF
abundance: .; d_gene: .; v_gene: TRBV11-2; j_gene: TRBJ2-7; CDR3nt: TGTGCCAGCAGCCCGTCCGACGGAGCCTACGAGCAGTACTTC; CDR3aa: CASSPSDGAYEQYF
abundance: .; d_gene: .; v_gene: TRBV4-2; j_gene: TRBJ1-1; CDR3nt: TGTGCCAGCAGCCAAGCTCAGGTTATAAACACTGAAGCTTTCTTT; CDR3aa: CASSQAQVINTEAFF
abundance: .; d_gene: .; v_gene: TRBV15; j_gene: TRBJ1-3; CDR3nt: TGTGCCACCAGCGCCCGCGGGGTCTCTGGAAACACCATATATTTT; CDR3aa: CATSARGVSGNTIYF
abundance: few; d_gene: TRBD2; v_gene: TRBV9; j_gene: TRBJ2-2; CDR3nt: TGTGCCAGCAGCGCGGGGGGGACCGGGGAGCTGTTTTTT; CDR3aa: CASSAGGTGELFF
abundance: few; d_gene: .; v_gene: TRBV20-1; j_gene: TRBJ1-6; CDR3nt: TGCAGTGCTAGGAGGAGCGATTCACCCCTCCACTTT; CDR3aa: CSARRSDSPLHF
abundance: .; d_gene: .; v_gene: TRBV5-1; j_gene: TRBJ2-2; CDR3nt: TGCGCCAGCAGCCCCAAGACAGACACCGGGGAGCTGTTTTTT; CDR3aa: CASSPKTDTGELFF
abundance: few; d_gene: .; v_gene: TRBV7-2; j_gene: TRBJ1-1; CDR3nt: TGTGCCAGCAGCTTAGATTCAGGAGGGGTAAGGGGGAGCACTGAAGCTTTCTTT; CDR3aa: CASSLDSGGVRGSTEAFF
abundance: few; d_gene: .; v_gene: TRBV5-1; j_gene: TRBJ2-4; CDR3nt: TGCGCCAGCAGCTTGGTTGGCCTCGGGGACATTCAGTACTTC; CDR3aa: CASSLVGLGDIQYF
abundance: once; d_gene: .; v_gene: TRBV7-8; j_gene: TRBJ1-4; CDR3nt: TGTGCCAGCAGCGATAATGGGATGAATGAAAAACTGTTTTTT; CDR3aa: CASSDNGMNEKLFF
abundance: .; d_gene: .; v_gene: TRBV7-8; j_gene: TRBJ2-1; CDR3nt: TGTGCCAGCAGCTTAGAGAAAGTCCCCCCGCTCTACAATGAGCAGTTCTTC; CDR3aa: CASSLEKVPPLYNEQFF
abundance: few; d_gene: TRBD2; v_gene: TRBV29-1; j_gene: TRBJ2-1; CDR3nt: TGCAGCGCGTTCTCGCTAGCGGCCCGAGATGAGCAGTTCTTC; CDR3aa: CSAFSLAARDEQFF
abundance: few; d_gene: .; v_gene: TRBV6-5; j_gene: TRBJ2-2; CDR3nt: TGTGCCAGCAGCAAGGAGACCGGGGAGCTGTTTTTT; CDR3aa: CASSKETGELFF
abundance: few; d_gene: .; v_gene: TRBV6-6; j_gene: TRBJ2-5; CDR3nt: TGTGCCAGCAGTTACGGAGTAGACACCCAGTACTTC; CDR3aa: CASSYGVDTQYF
abundance: .; d_gene: .; v_gene: TRBV14; j_gene: TRBJ2-7; CDR3nt: TGTGCCAGCAGCCCCGAACTTTTCTACGAGCAGTACTTC; CDR3aa: CASSPELFYEQYF
abundance: few; d_gene: .; v_gene: TRBV20-1; j_gene: TRBJ2-5; CDR3nt: TGCAGTGCTGGACTAGAGACCCAGTACTTC; CDR3aa: CSAGLETQYF
abundance: few; d_gene: .; v_gene: TRBV6-5; j_gene: TRBJ2-4; CDR3nt: TGTGCCAGCAGTTACGGAGTTGCATTACCCGGCTCAAACATTCAGTACTTC; CDR3aa: CASSYGVALPGSNIQYF
abundance: .; d_gene: .; v_gene: TRBV5-5; j_gene: TRBJ1-5; CDR3nt: TGTGCCAGCAGCATTGGGTACCTGAGTCAGCCCCAGCATTTT; CDR3aa: CASSIGYLSQPQHF
abundance: .; d_gene: .; v_gene: TRBV6-1; j_gene: TRBJ2-5; CDR3nt: TGTGCCAGCAGTAACAGGGTATCTGGAGAGACCCAGTACTTC; CDR3aa: CASSNRVSGETQYF
abundance: .; d_gene: .; v_gene: TRBV7-3; j_gene: TRBJ1-4; CDR3nt: TGTGCCAGCAGCTATTCATTAGGGGAGGCGAAACTGTTTTTT; CDR3aa: CASSYSLGEAKLFF
abundance: few; d_gene: .; v_gene: TRBV29-1; j_gene: TRBJ2-7; CDR3nt: TGCAGCGGACAGGCCGGGACTGACTACGAGCAGTACTTC; CDR3aa: CSGQAGTDYEQYF
abundance: few; d_gene: TRBD2; v_gene: TRBV7-2; j_gene: TRBJ2-3; CDR3nt: TGTGCCAGCAGCTTCGAAGCTAGCGGTATGGATACGCAGTATTTT; CDR3aa: CASSFEASGMDTQYF
abundance: few; d_gene: .; v_gene: TRBV10-3; j_gene: TRBJ2-1; CDR3nt: TGTGCCATCAGCAGTACCCAGAGTTTCTACGATGAGCAGTTCTTC; CDR3aa: CAISSTQSFYDEQFF
abundance: .; d_gene: .; v_gene: TRBV7-9; j_gene: TRBJ1-1; CDR3nt: TGTGCCAGCAGCGCCGTCAGGGGTTTCACTGGAGCTTTCTTT; CDR3aa: CASSAVRGFTGAFF
abundance: .; d_gene: .; v_gene: TRBV6-6; j_gene: TRBJ2-5; CDR3nt: TGTGCCAGCAGTTACGCAGCTCCGATGGAAGAGACCCAGTACTTC; CDR3aa: CASSYAAPMEETQYF
abundance: .; d_gene: .; v_gene: TRBV20-1; j_gene: TRBJ2-7; CDR3nt: TGCAGTGCTACCAAGGACAGAAGGGAGCAGTACTTC; CDR3aa: CSATKDRREQYF
abundance: .; d_gene: .; v_gene: TRBV9; j_gene: TRBJ2-3; CDR3nt: TGTGCCAGCAGCGTAGCTGAGGGGAAGGTCACAGATACGCAGTATTTT; CDR3aa: CASSVAEGKVTDTQYF
abundance: .; d_gene: .; v_gene: TRBV20-1; j_gene: TRBJ2-3; CDR3nt: TGCAGTGCTACTCAGACTGCTGTCGCAGATACGCAGTATTTT; CDR3aa: CSATQTAVADTQYF
abundance: .; d_gene: .; v_gene: TRBV9; j_gene: TRBJ1-6; CDR3nt: TGTGCCAGCAGTAAAACAGGAAACAATAATTCACCCCTCCACTTT; CDR3aa: CASSKTGNNNSPLHF
abundance: few; d_gene: TRBD2; v_gene: TRBV6-6; j_gene: TRBJ2-1; CDR3nt: TGTGCCAGCAGTTGGCCGGGACTAGCGGGAGTGGATGAGCAGTTCTTC; CDR3aa: CASSWPGLAGVDEQFF
abundance: .; d_gene: TRBD1; v_gene: TRBV4-3; j_gene: TRBJ1-2; CDR3nt: TGCGCCAGCAGCGACAGGGCGTTGGGCGGCTACACCTTC; CDR3aa: CASSDRALGGYTF
abundance: .; d_gene: TRBD2; v_gene: TRBV6-5; j_gene: TRBJ2-7; CDR3nt: TGTGCCAGCAGTTACGCAGCGGGGGTGCGACTCTACGAGCAGTACTTC; CDR3aa: CASSYAAGVRLYEQYF
abundance: few; d_gene: .; v_gene: TRBV29-1; j_gene: TRBJ2-2; CDR3nt: TGCAGCGCCCTTTGGGAGAACACCGGGGAGCTGTTTTTT; CDR3aa: CSALWENTGELFF
abundance: .; d_gene: .; v_gene: TRBV29-1; j_gene: TRBJ2-7; CDR3nt: TGCAGCGCAAAGACCACTGCCTACGAGCAGTACTTC; CDR3aa: CSAKTTAYEQYF
abundance: few; d_gene: .; v_gene: TRBV7-6; j_gene: TRBJ1-2; CDR3nt: TGTGCCAGCAGCCTCGGACTTAATCTTGGCTACACCTTC; CDR3aa: CASSLGLNLGYTF
abundance: .; d_gene: .; v_gene: TRBV12-3/TRBV12-4; j_gene: TRBJ2-2; CDR3nt: TGTGCCAGCATGGGTTTGTTGGTCGGGGAGCTGTTTTTT; CDR3aa: CASMGLLVGELFF
abundance: few; d_gene: .; v_gene: TRBV29-1; j_gene: TRBJ2-5; CDR3nt: TGCAGCGTTCCTAAGGGTGAGACCCAGTACTTC; CDR3aa: CSVPKGETQYF
abundance: few; d_gene: TRBD2; v_gene: TRBV29-1; j_gene: TRBJ2-1; CDR3nt: TGCAGCGTTGGCCTAGCGGGAGTTAATGAGCAGTTCTTC; CDR3aa: CSVGLAGVNEQFF
abundance: .; d_gene: .; v_gene: TRBV29-1; j_gene: TRBJ1-1; CDR3nt: TGCATCGTTGCAATCTGGACTGAAGCTTTCTTT; CDR3aa: CIVAIWTEAFF
abundance: .; d_gene: .; v_gene: TRBV6-6; j_gene: TRBJ2-5; CDR3nt: TGTGTCAGCAGTCAAACTCAACCCATGGAGACCCAGTACTTC; CDR3aa: CVSSQTQPMETQYF
abundance: .; d_gene: TRBD1; v_gene: TRBV5-1; j_gene: TRBJ2-1; CDR3nt: TGCGCCAGCGGAGCCTCGCCGGGACAGGGGTATAATGAGCAGTTCTTC; CDR3aa: CASGASPGQGYNEQFF
abundance: few; d_gene: .; v_gene: TRBV6-2/TRBV6-3; j_gene: TRBJ2-4; CDR3nt: TGTGCCAGCAGTTACTCATTCGATGTATGGAAGGATAAAAACATTCAGTACTTC; CDR3aa: CASSYSFDVWKDKNIQYF
abundance: .; d_gene: .; v_gene: TRBV24-1; j_gene: TRBJ1-1; CDR3nt: TGTGCCACCAGTGGGAACACTGAAGCTTTCTTT; CDR3aa: CATSGNTEAFF
abundance: .; d_gene: .; v_gene: TRBV6-6; j_gene: TRBJ1-1; CDR3nt: TGTGCCAGCAGCCCTACAGGGTTGGCTTTCTTT; CDR3aa: CASSPTGLAFF
abundance: .; d_gene: TRBD2; v_gene: TRBV20-1; j_gene: TRBJ2-4; CDR3nt: TGCAGTGCTCATCTAGCGGGGGTCGCCAAAAACATTCAGTACTTC; CDR3aa: CSAHLAGVAKNIQYF
abundance: .; d_gene: .; v_gene: TRBV18; j_gene: TRBJ2-2; CDR3nt: TGTGCCAGCTCACCTTTCGGCGGGGAGCTGTTTTTT; CDR3aa: CASSPFGGELFF
abundance: .; d_gene: TRBD2; v_gene: TRBV20-1; j_gene: TRBJ2-1; CDR3nt: TGCAGTGCCATGAGCGGGGGGGCCAGCAATGAGCAGTTCTTC; CDR3aa: CSAMSGGASNEQFF
abundance: .; d_gene: TRBD1; v_gene: TRBV29-1; j_gene: TRBJ2-4; CDR3nt: TGCAGCGTTGCGACAGGGAAAAACATTCAGTACTTC; CDR3aa: CSVATGKNIQYF
abundance: few; d_gene: .; v_gene: TRBV7-2; j_gene: TRBJ2-5; CDR3nt: TGTGCCAGCAGCGAATGGAAGAGTCGAGAGACCCAGTACTTC; CDR3aa: CASSEWKSRETQYF
abundance: .; d_gene: .; v_gene: TRBV7-8; j_gene: TRBJ1-5; CDR3nt: TGTGCCAGCAGCTTATGGGGCGCTTTGATGCAGCCCCAGCATTTT; CDR3aa: CASSLWGALMQPQHF
abundance: few; d_gene: .; v_gene: TRBV29-1; j_gene: TRBJ2-3; CDR3nt: TGCAGCGTTGTGGGTGGTACGCAGTATTTT; CDR3aa: CSVVGGTQYF